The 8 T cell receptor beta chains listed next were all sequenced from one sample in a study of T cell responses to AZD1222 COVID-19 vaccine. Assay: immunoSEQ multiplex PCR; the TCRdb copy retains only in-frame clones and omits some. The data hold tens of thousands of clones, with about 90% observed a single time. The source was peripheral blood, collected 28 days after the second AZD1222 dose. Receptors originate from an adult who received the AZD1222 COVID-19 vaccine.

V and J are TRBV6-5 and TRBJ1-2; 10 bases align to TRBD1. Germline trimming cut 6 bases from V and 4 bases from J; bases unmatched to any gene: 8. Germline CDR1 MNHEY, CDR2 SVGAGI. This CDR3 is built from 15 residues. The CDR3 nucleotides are TGTGCCAGCAGACCAGACAGGGGGCCTGGCTATGGCTACACCTTC. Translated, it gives CASRPDRGPGYGYTF.

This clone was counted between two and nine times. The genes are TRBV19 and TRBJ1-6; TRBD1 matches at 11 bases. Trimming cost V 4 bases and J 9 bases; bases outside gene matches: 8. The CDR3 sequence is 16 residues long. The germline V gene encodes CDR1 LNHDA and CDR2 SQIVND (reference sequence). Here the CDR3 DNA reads TGTGCCAGTAGTACCTCGACCGGGACAGGGGGTTCACCCCTCCACTTT. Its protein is CASSTSTGTGGSPLHF.

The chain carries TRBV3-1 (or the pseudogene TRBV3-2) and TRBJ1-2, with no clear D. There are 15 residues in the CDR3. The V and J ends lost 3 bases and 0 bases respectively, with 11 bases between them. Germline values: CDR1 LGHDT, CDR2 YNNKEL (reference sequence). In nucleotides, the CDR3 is TGTGCCAGCAGCCAGGCAGTGGCAACTAACTATGGCTACACCTTC. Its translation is CASSQAVATNYGYTF.

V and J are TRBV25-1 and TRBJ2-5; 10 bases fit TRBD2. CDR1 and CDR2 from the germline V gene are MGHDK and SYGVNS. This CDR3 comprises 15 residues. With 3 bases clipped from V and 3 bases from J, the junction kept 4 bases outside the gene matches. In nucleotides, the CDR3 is TGTGCCAGCAGTGACGGACTAGCGGTGAAAGAGACCCAGTACTTC. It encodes CASSDGLAVKETQYF. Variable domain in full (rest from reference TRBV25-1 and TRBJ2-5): EADIYQTPRYLVIGTGKKITLECSQTMGHDKMYWYQQDPGMELHLIHYSYGVNSTEKGDLSSESTVSRIRTEHFPLTLESARPSHTSQYLCASSDGLAVKETQYFGPGTRLLVL.

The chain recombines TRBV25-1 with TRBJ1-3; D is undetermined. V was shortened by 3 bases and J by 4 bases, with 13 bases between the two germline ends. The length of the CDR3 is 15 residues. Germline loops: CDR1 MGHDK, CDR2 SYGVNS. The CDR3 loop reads CASSEANSGGNTIYF. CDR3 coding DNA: TGTGCCAGCAGTGAGGCAAACAGCGGGGGAAACACCATATATTTT.

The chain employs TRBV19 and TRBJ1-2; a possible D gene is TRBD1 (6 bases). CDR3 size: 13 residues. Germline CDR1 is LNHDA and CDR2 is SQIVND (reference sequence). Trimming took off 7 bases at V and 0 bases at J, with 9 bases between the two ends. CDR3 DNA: TGTGCCAGTACCCCAGGGGCTAACTATGGCTACACCTTC. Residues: CASTPGANYGYTF.

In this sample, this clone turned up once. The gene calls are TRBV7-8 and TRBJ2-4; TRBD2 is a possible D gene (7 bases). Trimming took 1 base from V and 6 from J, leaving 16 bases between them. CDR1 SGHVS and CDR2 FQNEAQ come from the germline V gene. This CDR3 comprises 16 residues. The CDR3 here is CASSLEGGGRVNIQYF. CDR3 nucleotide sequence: TGTGCCAGCAGCTTAGAGGGGGGGGGCCGTGTAAACATTCAGTACTTC. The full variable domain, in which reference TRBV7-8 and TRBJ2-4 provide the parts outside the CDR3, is GAGVSQSPRYKVAKRGQDVALRCDPISGHVSLFWYQQALGQGPEFLTYFQNEAQLDKSGLPSDRFFAERPEGSVSTLKIQRTQQEDSAVYLCASSLEGGGRVNIQYFGAGTRLSVL.

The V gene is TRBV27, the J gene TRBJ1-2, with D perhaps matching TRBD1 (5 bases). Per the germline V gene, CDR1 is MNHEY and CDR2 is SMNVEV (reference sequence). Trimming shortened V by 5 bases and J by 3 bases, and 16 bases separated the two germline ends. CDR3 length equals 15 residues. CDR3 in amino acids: CASSKMRGGDYGYTF. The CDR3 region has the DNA TGTGCCAGCAGTAAGATGAGGGGAGGGGACTATGGCTACACCTTC.